The rows below give T cell receptor beta chains drawn from one sample of a study of blood T cell repertoires in COVID-19. Assay used: immunoSEQ multiplex PCR; TCRdb lists only in-frame clones, some missing. Seen here are approximately 210,000 clones, around 90% observed once, and the top ten hold around 1.6%. Sequencing was done on a sample of peripheral blood. The receptor set was obtained from a man aged 65-85 years with acute or convalescent COVID-19. CDR3s include the opening cysteine and the closing phenylalanine or tryptophan. A D gene is named only where the DNA matches it firmly. Where a row states a size, it is once, few, many or the class of an expanded clone; other rows omit it.

.	TRBV6-4	TRBD1	TRBJ1-5	CAPYTVGQGQPQHF	TGTGCCCCATATACCGTGGGACAGGGACAGCCCCAGCATTTT
.	TRBV9	.	TRBJ1-4	CASSVAPAGATNEKLFF	TGTGCCAGCAGCGTAGCCCCCGCGGGTGCAACTAATGAAAAACTGTTTTTT
.	TRBV11-2	.	TRBJ2-7	CASSLLGGTTYEQYF	TGTGCCAGCAGCTTATTGGGGGGTACTACCTACGAGCAGTACTTC
few	TRBV11-3	TRBD1	TRBJ2-6	CASSSEVKDRGVTGANVLTF	TGTGCCAGCAGCTCAGAAGTAAAGGACAGGGGGGTAACTGGGGCCAACGTCCTGACTTTC
.	TRBV5-1	.	TRBJ2-5	CASRGGGRETQYF	TGCGCCAGCAGGGGTGGCGGAAGGGAGACCCAGTACTTC
.	TRBV19	.	TRBJ1-1	CASSILPGDSEAFF	TGTGCCAGTAGTATACTTCCCGGGGACTCTGAAGCTTTCTTT
few	TRBV7-9	.	TRBJ2-1	CASSLSRGGEQFF	TGTGCCAGCAGCTTATCGCGGGGAGGTGAGCAGTTCTTC
once	TRBV7-9	TRBD2	TRBJ2-1	CASSEGLAQGNEQFF	TGTGCCAGCAGCGAGGGACTAGCGCAAGGGAATGAGCAGTTCTTC
many	TRBV19	.	TRBJ1-6	CASRRGGRDNSPLHF	TGTGCCAGTAGACGGGGGGGGCGCGACAATTCACCCCTCCACTTT
.	TRBV5-4	.	TRBJ2-5	CASSLEGLLAGGTQYF	TGTGCCAGCAGCTTGGAGGGACTGCTGGCTGGGGGGACCCAGTACTTC
.	TRBV7-9	TRBD2	TRBJ2-7	CASSLKAGVGYEQYF	TGTGCCAGCAGCTTAAAAGCGGGAGTTGGGTACGAGCAGTACTTC
.	TRBV12-5	.	TRBJ2-3	CASGSEGRGRQYF	TGTGCTAGTGGTTCGGAGGGGAGAGGCAGGCAGTATTTT
.	TRBV4-3	TRBD2	TRBJ2-7	CASSQDAQSGSRSYEQYF	TGCGCCAGCAGCCAAGATGCCCAAAGCGGGAGTCGTTCCTACGAGCAGTACTTC
.	TRBV24-1	.	TRBJ2-3	CATSGSSTDTQYF	TGTGCCACCAGCGGGAGCAGCACAGATACGCAGTATTTT
once	TRBV4-1	.	TRBJ1-1	CASSHDTRANTEAFF	TGCGCCAGCAGCCACGATACGAGGGCGAACACTGAAGCTTTCTTT
once	TRBV5-4	.	TRBJ1-1	CASSQNAGGNTEAFF	TGTGCCAGCAGTCAAAACGCGGGGGGGAACACTGAAGCTTTCTTT
.	TRBV3-1/TRBV3-2	.	TRBJ2-1	CASSQGRNEQFF	TGTGCCAGCAGCCAAGGCCGGAATGAGCAGTTCTTC
.	TRBV11-3	TRBD2	TRBJ2-1	CASSPGLAGGNEQFF	TGTGCCAGCAGCCCGGGACTAGCGGGAGGCAATGAGCAGTTCTTC
once	TRBV14	TRBD2	TRBJ2-1	CASSQDTSGKGQFF	TGTGCCAGCAGCCAAGATACGAGCGGGAAGGGGCAGTTCTTC
.	TRBV28	.	TRBJ1-5	CASSPPQQPQHF	TGTGCCAGCAGCCCTCCCCAGCAGCCCCAGCATTTT
.	TRBV4-2	TRBD2	TRBJ2-1	CASSQELAGYNEQFF	TGTGCCAGCAGCCAAGAACTAGCGGGCTACAATGAGCAGTTCTTC
once	TRBV28	.	TRBJ1-2	CASNSQGSGYTF	TGTGCCAGCAACTCACAGGGCTCTGGCTACACCTTC
.	TRBV6-2/TRBV6-3	TRBD2	TRBJ2-5	CASSYGLAGYTAQYF	TGTGCCAGCAGTTACGGCCTAGCGGGGTATACGGCCCAGTACTTC
.	TRBV3-1/TRBV3-2	.	TRBJ1-6	CASSQAGGGSYNSPLHF	TGTGCCAGCAGCCAAGCAGGAGGAGGGTCCTATAATTCACCCCTCCACTTT
.	TRBV2	.	TRBJ2-7	CASRETGVSYEQYF	TGTGCCAGCAGGGAGACAGGAGTCTCCTACGAGCAGTACTTC
once	TRBV9	.	TRBJ1-6	CASSVTSDNSPLHF	TGTGCCAGCAGCGTAACCAGCGACAATTCACCCCTCCACTTT
.	TRBV2	TRBD1	TRBJ1-5	CASSWTGKDFQPQHF	TGTGCCAGCAGTTGGACAGGGAAGGATTTTCAGCCCCAGCATTTT
.	TRBV7-3	TRBD1	TRBJ2-1	CASSPGGASAGVPQFF	TGTGCCAGCAGCCCAGGGGGCGCCTCTGCCGGTGTCCCGCAGTTCTTC
.	TRBV7-3	.	TRBJ2-1	CASSLNSDNEQFF	TGTGCCAGCAGCTTAAATTCGGACAATGAGCAGTTCTTC
.	TRBV5-4	TRBD2	TRBJ2-3	CASSLPGLAGTDTQYF	TGTGCCAGCAGCTTACCGGGACTAGCGGGCACAGATACGCAGTATTTT
once	TRBV28	.	TRBJ1-5	CASSSSGISNQPQHF	TGTGCCAGCAGCTCCAGCGGGATTAGCAATCAGCCCCAGCATTTT
.	TRBV11-3	TRBD2	TRBJ2-5	CASSLDQGSGETQYF	TGTGCCAGCAGCTTAGATCAGGGTAGCGGGGAGACCCAGTACTTC
once	TRBV6-5	TRBD2	TRBJ2-7	CASSISGRGYEQYF	TGTGCCAGCAGCATTAGCGGGAGGGGGTACGAGCAGTACTTC
.	TRBV4-1	.	TRBJ1-4	CASSQVPGGLEKLFF	TGCGCCAGCAGCCAAGTGCCGGGGGGCCTTGAAAAACTGTTTTTT
.	TRBV18	.	TRBJ1-2	CASSPQGHNQIPNYGYTF	TGTGCCAGCTCACCCCAGGGACACAACCAAATTCCGAACTATGGCTACACCTTC
.	TRBV5-6	.	TRBJ2-7	CASSGGQSYEQYF	TGTGCCAGCAGCGGGGGACAAAGCTACGAGCAGTACTTC
.	TRBV5-1	TRBD1	TRBJ1-1	CASSLQGAGNTEAFF	TGCGCCAGCAGCCTACAGGGGGCAGGGAACACTGAAGCTTTCTTT
.	TRBV6-1	TRBD1	TRBJ1-3	CASSEGQGYGNTIYF	TGTGCCAGCAGTGAAGGACAGGGGTACGGAAACACCATATATTTT
.	TRBV3-1/TRBV3-2	.	TRBJ2-1	CASSQVRGEQFF	TGTGCCAGCAGCCAAGTAAGGGGGGAGCAGTTCTTC
.	TRBV28	.	TRBJ2-1	CASSLRGGSSYNEQFF	TGTGCCAGCAGTTTACGAGGGGGAAGCTCCTACAATGAGCAGTTCTTC
.	TRBV18	.	TRBJ1-1	CASSPGLNTEAFF	TGTGCCAGCTCACCGGGCCTGAACACTGAAGCTTTCTTT
once	TRBV3-1/TRBV3-2	TRBD1	TRBJ1-3	CASSQLSGWTGRSGNTIYF	TGTGCCAGCAGCCAACTCTCTGGTTGGACAGGTAGATCTGGAAACACCATATATTTT
few	TRBV29-1	.	TRBJ2-7	CSVGTGFYEQYF	TGCAGCGTTGGCACAGGGTTCTACGAGCAGTACTTC
.	TRBV4-1	TRBD1	TRBJ1-4	CASSQVGTGREKLFF	TGCGCCAGCAGCCAAGTAGGGACAGGGAGGGAAAAACTGTTTTTT
.	TRBV7-6	.	TRBJ2-5	CASSLAVSGETQYF	TGTGCCAGCAGCTTAGCGGTGTCCGGGGAGACCCAGTACTTC
few	TRBV28	.	TRBJ1-5	CASSPQGRQPQHF	TGTGCCAGCAGTCCGCAGGGGCGGCAGCCCCAGCATTTT
.	TRBV18	TRBD2	TRBJ2-7	CASSASGVTYEQYF	TGTGCCAGCTCAGCTAGCGGCGTAACCTACGAGCAGTACTTC
.	TRBV19	TRBD1	TRBJ2-1	CASSIWDRGDDEQFF	TGTGCCAGTAGTATATGGGACAGGGGGGATGATGAGCAGTTCTTC
.	TRBV27	.	TRBJ2-3	CASSPRHSTDTQYF	TGTGCCAGCAGTCCGCGACACAGCACAGATACGCAGTATTTT
.	TRBV19	TRBD1	TRBJ1-1	CASSISRGLFRRGMNTEAFF	TGTGCCAGTAGTATTAGCAGGGGGCTATTTCGTCGGGGGATGAACACTGAAGCTTTCTTT
.	TRBV3-1/TRBV3-2	TRBD2	TRBJ2-3	CASSQTSGPIMDTQYF	TGTGCCAGCAGCCAGACTAGCGGACCTATCATGGATACGCAGTATTTT
.	TRBV3-1/TRBV3-2	TRBD1	TRBJ2-1	CASSPGQSSYNEQFF	TGTGCCAGCAGCCCGGGACAGAGCTCCTACAATGAGCAGTTCTTC
.	TRBV25-1	TRBD1	TRBJ1-2	CASSDATGQGDYGYTF	TGTGCCAGCAGTGACGCCACGGGACAGGGGGACTATGGCTACACCTTC
.	TRBV29-1	TRBD2	TRBJ2-3	CSFGTSGAQDTQYF	TGCAGCTTCGGGACTAGCGGGGCTCAAGATACGCAGTATTTT
.	TRBV3-1/TRBV3-2	TRBD1	TRBJ2-1	CASSPGNRGSNEQFF	TGTGCCAGCAGCCCAGGGAACAGGGGGTCGAATGAGCAGTTCTTC
.	TRBV28	.	TRBJ1-6	CATIPGQYNSPLHF	TGTGCCACCATCCCCGGACAGTATAATTCACCCCTCCACTTT
.	TRBV6-4	TRBD1	TRBJ2-2	CASRRQGDTGELFF	TGTGCCAGCAGGAGACAGGGGGACACCGGGGAGCTGTTTTTT